These T cell receptor beta chains were read from a single sample in a study of shared clonotypes between healthy human individuals. Only in-frame clones appear in the TCRdb table, and some are missing; sequencing was by immunoSEQ multiplex PCR. The data contain more than 2,000,000 clones, approximately 95% of them singletons. Sample: naive CD4+ T cells from PBMCs. The receptors shown here come from a young man in good health. Some clones in this sample may be carry-over from other donors' samples. CDR3s include the opening cysteine and the closing phenylalanine or tryptophan. The D gene is left open where the match is weak.

D gene	V gene	J gene	CDR3 protein
.	TRBV27	TRBJ2-3	CASSLDPGGTSTDTQYF
.	TRBV11-2	TRBJ1-1	CASSPLDYTEAFF
.	TRBV27	TRBJ1-2	CASSLSGQGVYGYTF
TRBD1	TRBV5-4	TRBJ2-5	CASSRTGIGETQYF
.	TRBV6-5	TRBJ2-7	CASSYRYEQYF
.	TRBV7-3	TRBJ2-1	CASSLISGRNEQFF
TRBD2	TRBV30	TRBJ2-1	CAWIGVAGEGREQFF
TRBD1	TRBV19	TRBJ1-5	CASSFGVFSRTGGQPQHF
TRBD1	TRBV19	TRBJ1-5	CASSITGVGNQPQHF
.	TRBV13	TRBJ2-7	CASSPQRDEQYF
.	TRBV6-1	TRBJ2-1	CASSEKVSSYNEQFF
.	TRBV15	TRBJ2-1	CATSRGGGALYNEQFF
TRBD1	TRBV9	TRBJ2-5	CASSVAPQGAHETQYF
TRBD2	TRBV7-6	TRBJ2-1	CASSLGGSGRKDEQFF
.	TRBV2	TRBJ2-5	CASSLTEETQYF
.	TRBV7-8	TRBJ1-1	CASSLGRAGEDTEAFF
.	TRBV28	TRBJ1-1	CASSTSPYTEAFF
.	TRBV7-2	TRBJ2-5	CASSFSGEETQYF
.	TRBV2	TRBJ2-7	CASSGRGPVEQYF
TRBD1	TRBV28	TRBJ1-1	CASSLRGPVSEAFF
.	TRBV28	TRBJ2-7	CASREVGEFHEQYF
.	TRBV7-9	TRBJ2-1	CASSSSGRVNEQFF
.	TRBV7-9	TRBJ2-1	CASSPELAPKFF
TRBD2	TRBV2	TRBJ2-7	CASTAGGSPEYYEQYF
.	TRBV7-3	TRBJ1-5	CASSLGLDRDQPQHF
.	TRBV7-3	TRBJ1-2	CASSFDRNYGYTF
.	TRBV21-1	TRBJ2-1	CASSKSGLAPYNEQFF
TRBD1	TRBV5-5	TRBJ2-7	CASSLFVGQGYEQYF
.	TRBV5-7	TRBJ1-3	CASSFRANSGNTIYF
TRBD2	TRBV7-3	TRBJ2-2	CASSFGGAGPNTGELFF
.	TRBV6-6	TRBJ1-5	CASRGGASTSNQPQHF